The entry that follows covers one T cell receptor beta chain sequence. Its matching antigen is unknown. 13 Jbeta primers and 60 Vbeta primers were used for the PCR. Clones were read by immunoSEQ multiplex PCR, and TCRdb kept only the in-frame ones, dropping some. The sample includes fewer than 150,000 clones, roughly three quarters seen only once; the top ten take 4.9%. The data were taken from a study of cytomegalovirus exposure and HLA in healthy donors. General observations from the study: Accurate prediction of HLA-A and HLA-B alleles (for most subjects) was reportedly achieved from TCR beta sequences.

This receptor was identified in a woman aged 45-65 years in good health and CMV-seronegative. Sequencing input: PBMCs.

Written as DNA, the CDR3 is TGCGCCAGCAGCTTGGCCCTGGCGGGGGAACCTAGCTCCTACAATGAGCAGTTCTTC. Translating gives CASSLALAGEPSSYNEQFF. The V gene is TRBV5-1, the J gene TRBJ2-1; 7 bases map to TRBD2. The V gene's germline CDR1 is SGHRS and CDR2 YFSETQ. V shed 0 bases, J shed 0 bases, and the junction held 12 bases outside the gene matches. The CDR3 covers 19 residues.